This T cell receptor (beta chain) derives from a study of blood T cell repertoires in COVID-19. Across the whole study: COVID-19 samples collected from the United States, Italy and Spain covered acute and convalescent phases. Sources were T cells, B-cell-depleted T cells, or PBMCs; the material itself was cDNA or gDNA.

The assay was immunoSEQ multiplex PCR, and TCRdb's table has in-frame clones only and misses some. The repertoire has about 77,000 clones, 80% of them found once; the top ten carry 4% to 5.5%. Trimming took 7 bases from V and 8 from J; bases not matched to a gene: 9. There are 14 residues in the CDR3. Germline assignment: CDR1 LNHDA and CDR2 SQIVND (reference sequence). J is TRBJ1-4 and V is TRBV19; TRBD1 matches 8 bases. Sequencing was performed on peripheral blood. This sequence originates from a woman in her 70s with acute or convalescent COVID-19. CDR3 protein: CASTLTGGGEKLFF. The CDR3 DNA is TGTGCCAGTACATTAACAGGGGGTGGGGAAAAACTGTTTTTT. Full variable domain (remainder filled in from reference TRBV19 and TRBJ1-4): DGGITQSPKYLFRKEGQNVTLSCEQNLNHDAMYWYRQDPGQGLRLIYYSQIVNDFQKGDIAEGYSVSREKKESFPLTVTSAQKNPTAFYLCASTLTGGGEKLFFGSGTQLSVL.